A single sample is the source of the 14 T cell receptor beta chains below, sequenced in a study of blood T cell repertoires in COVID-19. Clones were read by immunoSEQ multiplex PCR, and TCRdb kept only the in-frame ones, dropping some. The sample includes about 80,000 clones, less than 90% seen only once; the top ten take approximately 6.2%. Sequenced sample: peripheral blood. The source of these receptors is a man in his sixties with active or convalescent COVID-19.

CDR3 amino acids: CAIRQGAGSGANVLTF. CDR3 in DNA: TGTGCCATCAGACAGGGGGCCGGCTCTGGGGCCAACGTCCTGACTTTC. The chain employs TRBV10-3 and TRBJ2-6, with TRBD1 matching 9 bases. The V gene's germline CDR1 is ENHRY and CDR2 SYGVKD. With V trimmed by 6 bases and J by 0 bases, 3 bases remained unmatched. This CDR3 has 16 amino acids.

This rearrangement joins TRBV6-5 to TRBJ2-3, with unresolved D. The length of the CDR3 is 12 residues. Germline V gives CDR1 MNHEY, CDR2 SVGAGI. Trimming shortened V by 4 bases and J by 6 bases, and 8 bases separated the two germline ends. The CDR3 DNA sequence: TGTGCCAGCAGTTCCCAGTTCGATACGCAGTATTTT. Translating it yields CASSSQFDTQYF.

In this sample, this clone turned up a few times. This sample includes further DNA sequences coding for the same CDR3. CDR3 nucleotide sequence: TGTGCCAGCAGCCCGACAGGGGGGAGAGGTGGCTACACCTTC. This translates into CASSPTGGRGGYTF. This rearrangement joins TRBV3-1 (or the pseudogene TRBV3-2) to TRBJ1-2; 9 bases are a match to TRBD1. The CDR3 spans 14 residues. V was clipped by 4 bases and J by 7 bases; unmatched bases: 7. CDR1 is LGHDT and CDR2 is YNNKEL in the germline V gene (reference sequence).

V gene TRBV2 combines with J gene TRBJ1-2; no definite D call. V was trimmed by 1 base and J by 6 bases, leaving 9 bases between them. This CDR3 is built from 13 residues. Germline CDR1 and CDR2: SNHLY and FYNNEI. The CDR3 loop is CASSEGPRDGYTF. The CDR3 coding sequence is TGTGCCAGCAGTGAAGGTCCGCGGGATGGCTACACCTTC.

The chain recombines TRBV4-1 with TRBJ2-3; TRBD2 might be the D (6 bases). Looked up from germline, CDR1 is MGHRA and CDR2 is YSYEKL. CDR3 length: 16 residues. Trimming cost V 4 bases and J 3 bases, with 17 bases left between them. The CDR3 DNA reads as TGCGCCAGCAGCCCGAATGGGGGGACGCGGACAGATACGCAGTATTTT. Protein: CASSPNGGTRTDTQYF.

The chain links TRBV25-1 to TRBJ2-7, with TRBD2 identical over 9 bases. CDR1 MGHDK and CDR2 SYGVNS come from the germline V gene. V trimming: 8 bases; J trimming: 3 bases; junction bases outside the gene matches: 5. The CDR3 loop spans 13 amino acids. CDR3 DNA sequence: TGTGCCAGCGGGGTAGCGGGGGTCTACGAGCAGTACTTC. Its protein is CASGVAGVYEQYF.

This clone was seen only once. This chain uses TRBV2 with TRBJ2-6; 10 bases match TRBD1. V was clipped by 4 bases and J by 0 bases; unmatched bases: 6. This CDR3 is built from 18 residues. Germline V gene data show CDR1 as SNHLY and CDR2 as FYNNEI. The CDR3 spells CASSAGTGVISGANVLTF. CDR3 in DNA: TGTGCCAGCAGTGCCGGGACAGGGGTTATCTCTGGGGCCAACGTCCTGACTTTC. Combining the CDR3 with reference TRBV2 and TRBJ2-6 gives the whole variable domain EPEVTQTPSHQVTQMGQEVILRCVPISNHLYFYWYRQILGQKVEFLVSFYNNEISEKSEIFDDQFSVERPDGSNFTLKIRSTKLEDSAMYFCASSAGTGVISGANVLTFGAGSRLTVL.

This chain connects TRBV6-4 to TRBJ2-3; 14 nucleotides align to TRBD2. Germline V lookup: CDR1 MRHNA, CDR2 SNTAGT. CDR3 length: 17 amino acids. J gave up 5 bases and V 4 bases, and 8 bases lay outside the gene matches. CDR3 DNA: TGTGCCAGCAGTGCCCTCGGACTAGCGGGGGGTTTAGATACGCAGTATTTT. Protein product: CASSALGLAGGLDTQYF.

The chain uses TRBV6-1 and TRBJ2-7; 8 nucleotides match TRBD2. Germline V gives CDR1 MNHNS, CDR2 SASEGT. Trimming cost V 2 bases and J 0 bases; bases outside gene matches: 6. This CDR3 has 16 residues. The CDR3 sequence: CASSELGGGLSYEQYF. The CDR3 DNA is TGTGCCAGCAGTGAATTGGGCGGGGGGCTCTCCTACGAGCAGTACTTC.

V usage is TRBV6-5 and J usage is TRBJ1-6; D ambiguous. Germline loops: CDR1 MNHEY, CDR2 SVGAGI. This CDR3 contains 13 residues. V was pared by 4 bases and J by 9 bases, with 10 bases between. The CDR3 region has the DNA TGTGCCAGCAGTTGGCTAAGAGGTTCACCCCTCCACTTT. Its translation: CASSWLRGSPLHF.

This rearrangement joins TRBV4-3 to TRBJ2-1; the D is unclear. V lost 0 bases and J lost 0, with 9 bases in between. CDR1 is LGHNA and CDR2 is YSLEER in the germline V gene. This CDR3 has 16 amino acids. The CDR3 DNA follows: TGCGCCAGCAGCCAAGATTGGTTGAGCTCCTACAATGAGCAGTTCTTC. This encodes CASSQDWLSSYNEQFF.

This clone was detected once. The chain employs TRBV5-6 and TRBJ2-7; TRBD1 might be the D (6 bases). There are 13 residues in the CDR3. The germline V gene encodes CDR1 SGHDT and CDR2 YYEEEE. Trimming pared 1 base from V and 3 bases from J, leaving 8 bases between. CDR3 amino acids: CASSLSGVYEQYF. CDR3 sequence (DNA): TGTGCCAGCAGCTTGTCAGGGGTCTACGAGCAGTACTTC.

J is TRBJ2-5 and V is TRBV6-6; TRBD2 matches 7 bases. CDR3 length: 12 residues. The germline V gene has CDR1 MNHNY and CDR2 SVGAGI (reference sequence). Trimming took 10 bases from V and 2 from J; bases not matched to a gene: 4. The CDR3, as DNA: TGTGCCATCCGAGCGGGACAAGAGACCCAGTACTTC. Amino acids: CAIRAGQETQYF.

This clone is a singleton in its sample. CDR3 coding DNA: TGTGCCAGCAGCTTGGAACCGGGACAGTTGGCCGGGGAGCTGTTTTTT. Protein: CASSLEPGQLAGELFF. This chain links TRBV5-6 with TRBJ2-2; 7 bases are a match to TRBD1. The CDR3 sequence is 16 residues long. V lost 0 bases and J lost 6; bases outside the gene matches: 8. Germline assignment: CDR1 SGHDT and CDR2 YYEEEE.